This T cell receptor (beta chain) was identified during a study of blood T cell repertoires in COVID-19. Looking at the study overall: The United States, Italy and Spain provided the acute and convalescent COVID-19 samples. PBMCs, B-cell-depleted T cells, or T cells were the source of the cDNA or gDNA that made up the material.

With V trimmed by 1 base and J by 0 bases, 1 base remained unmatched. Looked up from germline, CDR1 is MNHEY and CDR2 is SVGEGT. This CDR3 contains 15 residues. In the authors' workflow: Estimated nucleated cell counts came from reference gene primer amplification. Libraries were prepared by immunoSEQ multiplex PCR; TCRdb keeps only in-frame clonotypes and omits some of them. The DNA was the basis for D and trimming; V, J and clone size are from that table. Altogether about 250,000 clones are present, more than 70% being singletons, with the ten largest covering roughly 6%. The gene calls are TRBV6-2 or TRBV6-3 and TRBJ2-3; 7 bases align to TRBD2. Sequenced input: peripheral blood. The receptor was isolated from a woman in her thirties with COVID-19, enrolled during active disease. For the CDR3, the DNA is TGTGCCAGCAGTTACTGGGGGGGGAGCACAGATACGCAGTATTTT. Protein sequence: CASSYWGGSTDTQYF.